This TCR beta chain is from a study of response to subunit inactivated influenza vaccine. TCRdb re-called the RT-PCR reads with MiXCR, one entry per CDR3 protein. The data show hundreds of thousands of distinct CDR3 sequences, with about 14% seen just once and roughly 7.2% held by the top ten. Trimming took off 4 bases at V and 7 bases at J, with 11 bases between the two ends. CDR3 size: 12 residues. The germline gives CDR1 DFQATT, CDR2 SNEGSKA (reference sequence). A few counts support this clonotype. This clonotype was sampled from a middle-aged man who received an inactivated influenza vaccine. This chain connects TRBV20-1 to TRBJ2-1; D assignment may be TRBD1 or TRBD2 (5 bases each). The sequencing used PBMCs from blood, collected 14 to 15 days before vaccination. The CDR3 nucleotides read TGCAGTGCTACCCCCGAGGGGAATGAGCAGTTCTTC. This encodes CSATPEGNEQFF.